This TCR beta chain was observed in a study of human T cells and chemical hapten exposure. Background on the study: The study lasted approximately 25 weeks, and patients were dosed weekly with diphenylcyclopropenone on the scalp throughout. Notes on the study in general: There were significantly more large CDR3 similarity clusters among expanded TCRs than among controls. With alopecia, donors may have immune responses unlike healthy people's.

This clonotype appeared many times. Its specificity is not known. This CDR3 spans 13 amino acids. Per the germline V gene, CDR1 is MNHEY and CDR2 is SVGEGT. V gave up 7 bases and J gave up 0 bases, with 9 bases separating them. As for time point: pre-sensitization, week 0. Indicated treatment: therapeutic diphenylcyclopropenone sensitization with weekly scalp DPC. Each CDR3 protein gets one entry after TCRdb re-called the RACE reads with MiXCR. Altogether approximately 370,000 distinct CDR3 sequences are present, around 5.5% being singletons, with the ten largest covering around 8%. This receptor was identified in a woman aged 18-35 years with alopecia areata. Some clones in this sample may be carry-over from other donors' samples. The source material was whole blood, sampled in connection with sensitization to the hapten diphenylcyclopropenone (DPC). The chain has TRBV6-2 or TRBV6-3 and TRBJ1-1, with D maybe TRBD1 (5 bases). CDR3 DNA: TGTGCCAGCACACGACAGTTGAACACTGAAGCTTTCTTT. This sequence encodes CASTRQLNTEAFF.